This is a list of T cell receptor beta chains from one sample in a study of T-cell reconstitution after alpha-beta-depleted transplantation in children. One entry per CDR3 protein results from TCRdb running MiXCR on the PCR reads. This table has 230,000 or so distinct CDR3 sequences, more than 10% appearing once. The source was PBMCs from the stem cell graft donor, collected from the stem cell graft. The receptors stem from a human donor who donated a stem cell graft to a child with acute lymphoblastic leukemia. CDR3s include the opening cysteine and the closing phenylalanine or tryptophan. A D gene is named only where the DNA matches it firmly. Clone size appears in some rows only: once, few, many, or a class for an expanded clone.

clone_size	v_call	d_call	j_call	cdr3_aa	cdr3_nt
many	TRBV5-1	TRBD2	TRBJ2-3	CASSLRFEGGSDTQYF	TGCGCCAGCAGCTTGAGGTTCGAGGGAGGGTCCGATACGCAGTATTTT
few	TRBV7-9	.	TRBJ2-7	CASSLDLGEWYEQYF	TGTGCCAGCAGCCTAGACCTAGGCGAGTGGTACGAGCAGTACTTC
many	TRBV5-6	.	TRBJ1-3	CASSLIQGAGNTIYF	TGTGCCAGCAGCTTGATCCAGGGTGCTGGAAACACCATATATTTT
many	TRBV19	.	TRBJ2-1	CASSISVNEQFF	TGTGCCAGTAGTATCTCTGTCAATGAGCAGTTCTTC
many	TRBV12-3/TRBV12-4	.	TRBJ2-3	CASNLGHSTDTQYF	TGTGCCAGCAACCTTGGGCACTCCACAGATACGCAGTATTTT
few	TRBV4-2	.	TRBJ2-2	CASSQEARRGNPGELFF	TGTGCCAGCAGCCAAGAAGCCCGCCGAGGGAACCCCGGGGAGCTGTTTTTT
many	TRBV4-3	.	TRBJ1-5	CASSPSWDQPQHF	TGCGCCAGCAGCCCCTCGTGGGATCAGCCCCAGCATTTT
many	TRBV6-1	TRBD2	TRBJ2-5	CASRRTSDQETQYF	TGTGCCAGCAGGCGGACTAGCGATCAAGAGACCCAGTACTTC
many	TRBV4-3	TRBD1	TRBJ1-1	CASSQDGTGTFMNTEAFF	TGCGCCAGCAGCCAAGATGGGACAGGGACTTTCATGAACACTGAAGCTTTCTTT
many	TRBV4-3	TRBD2	TRBJ2-2	CASSQDVGTSGRARLFF	TGCGCCAGCAGCCAAGATGTAGGGACTAGCGGGAGGGCCAGGCTGTTTTTT
many	TRBV10-3	.	TRBJ2-2	CAISARVTNTGELFF	TGTGCCATCAGTGCAAGGGTAACGAACACCGGGGAGCTGTTTTTT
many	TRBV19	.	TRBJ2-3	CASSPEGDTDTQYF	TGTGCCAGTAGTCCCGAGGGGGACACAGATACGCAGTATTTT
many	TRBV4-2	.	TRBJ1-2	CASSQDLRAHYGYTF	TGTGCCAGCAGCCAAGATTTACGGGCTCACTATGGCTACACCTTC
.	TRBV27	.	TRBJ1-1	CASSLAGKPEAFF	TGTGCCAGCAGTTTGGCAGGCAAGCCTGAAGCTTTCTTT
many	TRBV12-3/TRBV12-4	.	TRBJ2-7	CASRSPGTVIYEQYF	TGTGCCAGCAGGTCTCCGGGAACCGTAATCTACGAGCAGTACTTC
many	TRBV20-1	TRBD1	TRBJ1-1	CSAPVWDRDTEAFF	TGCAGTGCCCCGGTGTGGGACAGGGACACTGAAGCTTTCTTT
many	TRBV7-2	TRBD1	TRBJ1-6	CASSLGQGAVPLHF	TGTGCCAGCAGCTTAGGGCAGGGGGCGGTTCCCCTCCACTTT
many	TRBV10-3	.	TRBJ2-5	CASGSGEETQYF	TGTGCCAGCGGCAGTGGGGAAGAGACCCAGTACTTC
.	TRBV11-2	TRBD2	TRBJ2-3	CASSHTIAGAGTDTQYF	TGTGCCAGCAGTCATACCATAGCGGGAGCTGGCACAGATACGCAGTATTTT
many	TRBV24-1	.	TRBJ2-1	CATSGAGRHYNEQFF	TGTGCCACCAGTGGGGCAGGGAGGCACTACAATGAGCAGTTCTTC
few	TRBV6-1	.	TRBJ1-2	CASSDYQAGSGYGYTF	TGTGCCAGCAGTGACTACCAAGCAGGGAGCGGCTATGGCTACACCTTC
many	TRBV20-1	.	TRBJ1-6	CSARGGYNSPLHF	TGCAGTGCTAGAGGGGGATATAATTCACCCCTCCACTTT